The 18 T cell receptor beta chains listed next were all sequenced from one sample in a study of T cell responses to AZD1222 COVID-19 vaccine. The repertoire was sequenced with immunoSEQ multiplex PCR; TCRdb's copy has only in-frame clones and lacks some. Seen here are about 160,000 clones, 92% observed once, and the top ten hold under 1.2%. Sequenced material: peripheral blood, taken 28 days after the second AZD1222 dose. All receptors derive from an adult who received the AZD1222 COVID-19 vaccine.

This rearrangement joins TRBV18 to TRBJ1-1, with 7 bases fitting TRBD1. This CDR3 comprises 15 residues. J lost 6 bases, V lost 1 base, and 8 bases had no gene match. Looked up from germline, CDR1 is KGHSH and CDR2 is LQKENI. This chain's CDR3 is CASSPRQGLKSEAFF. As DNA, the CDR3 is TGTGCCAGCTCACCACGACAGGGATTAAAATCTGAAGCTTTCTTT. Variable domain in full (rest from reference TRBV18 and TRBJ1-1): NAGVMQNPRHLVRRRGQEARLRCSPMKGHSHVYWYRQLPEEGLKFMVYLQKENIIDESGMPKERFSAEFPKEGPSILRIQQVVRGDSAAYFCASSPRQGLKSEAFFGQGTRLTVV.

This chain connects TRBV11-2 to TRBJ1-1; D call uncertain. The CDR3 is made up of 19 amino acids. V was clipped by 1 base and J by 0 bases, with 21 bases between them. The germline V gene encodes CDR1 SGHAT and CDR2 FQNNGV. CDR3: CASSLVSQKNTYMNTEAFF. CDR3 coding DNA: TGTGCCAGCAGCTTAGTAAGTCAGAAAAACACTTACATGAACACTGAAGCTTTCTTT.

The chain links TRBV10-1 to TRBJ1-4; D might be TRBD1 (6 bases). This CDR3 contains 16 residues. Trimming stripped 2 bases from V and 8 bases from J, with 18 bases between. Germline assignment: CDR1 WNHNN and CDR2 SYGVQD (reference sequence). The CDR3: CASSENRGGGGEKLFF. Written as DNA, the CDR3 is TGCGCCAGCAGTGAGAACCGCGGGGGCGGTGGAGAAAAACTGTTTTTT.

Turning to this clone: A read error may produce the germline difference seen at one junction end. The V and J genes are TRBV5-5 and TRBJ2-7; the D gene is possibly TRBD1 (6 bases). There are 13 residues in the CDR3. Germline V CDR1 and CDR2: SGHKS, YYEKEE (reference sequence). Written as DNA, the CDR3 is TGTGCCAGCAGCGATCAAGGGGGATACCGGCCGGACTTC. Translation gives CASSDQGGYRPDF.

This rearrangement joins TRBV2 to TRBJ1-6; no firm D call. V lost 1 base and J lost 9, with 7 bases in between. The CDR3 loop spans 13 amino acids. Per the germline V gene, CDR1 is SNHLY and CDR2 is FYNNEI. The CDR3 here is CASSEGLISPLHF. CDR3 nucleotide sequence: TGTGCCAGCAGTGAAGGTCTGATTTCACCCCTCCACTTT.

Notes on this clone: One junction end disagrees with the germline gene, perhaps due to a read error. The chain employs TRBV7-8 and TRBJ1-4; D is unclear. This CDR3 has 16 residues. Germline loops: CDR1 SGHVS, CDR2 FQNEAQ. The CDR3 nucleotides are TGTGCCAGCAGCTCCTCGTTCCCGGGTGGAGCAATGACTATGAATTTT. Translated: CASSSSFPGGAMTMNF.

The chain links TRBV3-1 (or the pseudogene TRBV3-2) to TRBJ1-2; D might be TRBD1 (5 bases). Germline V gene data show CDR1 as LGHDT and CDR2 as YNNKEL (reference sequence). V gave up 0 bases and J gave up 11 bases, with 13 bases separating them. The CDR3 runs to 13 residues. The CDR3 DNA reads as TGTGCCAGCAGCCAAGACTTCGGAGGGGCATACACCTTC. As protein: CASSQDFGGAYTF.

The chain carries TRBV2 and TRBJ1-1; perhaps TRBD1 as D (6 bases). There are 15 residues in the CDR3. Trimming shortened V by 0 bases and J by 8 bases, and 16 bases separated the two germline ends. The germline gives CDR1 SNHLY, CDR2 FYNNEI. The CDR3 loop is CASSEALQGPPEAFF. For the CDR3, the DNA is TGTGCCAGCAGTGAAGCGCTTCAGGGGCCGCCCGAAGCTTTCTTT.

This CDR3 reads CASSVTPVRTEAFF. CDR3 sequence (DNA): TGTGCCAGCAGCGTAACCCCGGTGCGGACTGAAGCTTTCTTT. This chain links TRBV9 with TRBJ1-1; D is unresolved. Germline V gives CDR1 SGDLS, CDR2 YYNGEE. Trimming removed 1 base at V and 5 bases at J, with 12 bases between. This CDR3 comprises 14 residues.

A single count supports this clone. The V and J genes are TRBV7-2 and TRBJ1-2; no clear D. The CDR3 is made up of 13 amino acids. The germline gives CDR1 SGHTA, CDR2 FQGNSA. V dropped 0 bases and J dropped 8 bases, with 10 bases sitting between them. CDR3 sequence reads: CASSLAVFNGYTF. In DNA form, the CDR3 reads TGTGCCAGCAGCTTAGCAGTTTTCAACGGCTACACCTTC.

The chain is built from TRBV19 and TRBJ1-6, with a possible D match to TRBD1 (5 bases). This CDR3 is 15 amino acids long. V lost 6 bases and J lost 7, with 16 bases in between. CDR1 and CDR2 from the germline V gene are LNHDA and SQIVND (reference sequence). The CDR3 nucleotides read TGTGCCAGTAGAAAAGACAACTGGGGCAATTCACCCCTCCACTTT. Encoded protein: CASRKDNWGNSPLHF.

CDR3 in amino acids: CASSLVRGGSYEQYF. In DNA, the CDR3 is TGTGCCAGCAGCTTAGTCCGGGGGGGCTCCTACGAGCAGTACTTC. The rearrangement joins TRBV7-9 to TRBJ2-7, with 8 bases matching TRBD2. CDR1 is SEHNR and CDR2 is FQNEAQ in the germline V gene (reference sequence). The V and J ends lost 1 base and 0 bases, in that order; junction bases with no gene match: 2. The CDR3 runs 15 residues. Variable domain in full (rest from reference TRBV7-9 and TRBJ2-7): DTGVSQNPRHKITKRGQNVTFRCDPISEHNRLYWYRQTLGQGPEFLTYFQNEAQLEKSRLLSDRFSAERPKGSFSTLEIQRTEQGDSAMYLCASSLVRGGSYEQYFGPGTRLTVT.

The V and J genes are TRBV19 and TRBJ1-2; D remains unclear. Trimming removed 2 bases from V and 3 bases from J, with 10 bases in between. Germline loops: CDR1 LNHDA, CDR2 SQIVND (reference sequence). This CDR3 comprises 14 residues. The DNA for the CDR3 is TGTGCCAGTAGTATAAACAGAGTCGACTATGGCTACACCTTC. Translation: CASSINRVDYGYTF.

With regard to this clone: One end of the junction does not line up with germline, which may come from a read error. The rearrangement links TRBV6-5 to TRBJ1-5; TRBD1 aligns across 7 bases. The germline V gene encodes CDR1 MNHEY and CDR2 SVGAGI. The CDR3 is made up of 15 amino acids. CDR3 in DNA: TGTGCCAGCAGTGACTCTAACAGGGGATATCAGCCCCAGCATTTT. Its protein is CASSDSNRGYQPQHF.

The J gene is TRBJ1-1, the V gene TRBV7-9, with TRBD1 matching 7 bases. V was pared by 3 bases and J by 4 bases, with 8 bases of the junction left unmatched. There are 15 residues in the CDR3. Germline values: CDR1 SEHNR, CDR2 FQNEAQ (reference sequence). Here the CDR3 DNA reads TGTGCCAGCAGCTTCAGACAGGGAGGTTTCACTGAAGCTTTCTTT. Amino acid sequence: CASSFRQGGFTEAFF.

The V and J genes are TRBV9 and TRBJ2-1, with 11 bases aligning to TRBD2. The germline V gene encodes CDR1 SGDLS and CDR2 YYNGEE. Trimming cost V 6 bases and J 7 bases; bases outside gene matches: 12. The CDR3 covers 16 residues. The CDR3: CASTLTSGVGTNEQFF. The CDR3 DNA reads TGTGCCAGCACCTTGACTAGCGGGGTGGGAACGAATGAGCAGTTCTTC.

V is TRBV7-7 and J is TRBJ2-3; TRBD1 agrees at 9 bases. The trim removed 5 bases at V and 1 base at J, leaving 4 bases unmatched. CDR3 length: 15 amino acids. The germline V gene has CDR1 SSHAT and CDR2 FNYEAQ (reference sequence). The CDR3 sequence is CASSAGQGGTDTQYF. CDR3 sequence (DNA): TGTGCCAGCAGCGCGGGACAGGGAGGCACAGATACGCAGTATTTT.

The genes are TRBV30 and TRBJ1-4; 7 bases agree with TRBD1. V trimming: 6 bases; J trimming: 8 bases; junction bases outside the gene matches: 9. Germline assignment: CDR1 GTSNPN and CDR2 SVGIG (reference sequence). This CDR3 is 13 amino acids long. This CDR3 is CACADRVAEKLFF. Written as DNA, the CDR3 is TGTGCCTGTGCCGACAGGGTAGCAGAAAAACTGTTTTTT.